The clone carrying this T cell receptor beta chain was detected ten times or more. The CDR3 has 13 residues. The germline V gene has CDR1 KGHDR and CDR2 SFDVKD. Deletions cut 0 bases from V and 4 bases from J, with 6 bases between. This entry comes from a study of molecular identifiers for immune sequencing clone quantification. Overall study context: Naive CD8 cell RNA, from 20,000 or 100,000 cells, was split five ways in replicates, with four sequenced.

TCRdb called the PCR reads again in MiXCR, with one record for every CDR3 protein. Among fewer than 350,000 distinct CDR3 sequences, 20% to 25% were seen once, and the ten largest hold 0.81%. The sample consisted of naive CD8+ T cells from blood, with Jurkat cell RNA spiked in. Subset described: FACS-sorted CD8+CD4-CCR7+CD45RA+ naive T cells. The sequence was collected from a human donor in good health. Some libraries in this study had Jurkat cell RNA spiked in. The rearrangement joins TRBV24-1 to TRBJ2-7; D ambiguous. The CDR3 sequence is CATSDLKGYEQYF. CDR3 sequence (DNA): TGTGCCACCAGTGATTTGAAGGGATACGAGCAGTACTTC.